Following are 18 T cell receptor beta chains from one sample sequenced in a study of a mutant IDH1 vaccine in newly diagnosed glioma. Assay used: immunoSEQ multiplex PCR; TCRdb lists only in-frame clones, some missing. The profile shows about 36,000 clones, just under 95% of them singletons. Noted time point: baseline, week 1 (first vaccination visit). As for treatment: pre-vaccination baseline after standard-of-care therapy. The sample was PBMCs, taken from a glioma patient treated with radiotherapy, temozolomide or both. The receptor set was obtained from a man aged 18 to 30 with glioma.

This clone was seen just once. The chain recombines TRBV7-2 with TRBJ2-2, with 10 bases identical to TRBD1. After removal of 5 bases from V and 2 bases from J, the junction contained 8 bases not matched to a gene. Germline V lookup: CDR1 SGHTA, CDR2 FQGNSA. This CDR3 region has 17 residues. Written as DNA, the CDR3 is TGTGCCAGCAGCCACCGACAGGGGGCGTATAACACCGGGGAGCTGTTTTTT. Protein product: CASSHRQGAYNTGELFF.

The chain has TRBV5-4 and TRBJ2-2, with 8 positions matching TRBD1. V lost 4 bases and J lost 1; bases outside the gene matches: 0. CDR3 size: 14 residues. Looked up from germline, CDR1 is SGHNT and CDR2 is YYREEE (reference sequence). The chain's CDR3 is CASSDRGNTGELFF. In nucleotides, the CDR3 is TGTGCCAGCAGCGACAGGGGGAACACCGGGGAGCTGTTTTTT.

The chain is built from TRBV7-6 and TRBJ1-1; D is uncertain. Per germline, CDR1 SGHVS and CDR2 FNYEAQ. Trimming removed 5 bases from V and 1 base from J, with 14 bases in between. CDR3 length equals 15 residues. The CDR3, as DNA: TGTGCCAGCAGCCCGAGAGCCGGAAGGAACACTGAAGCTTTCTTT. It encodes CASSPRAGRNTEAFF.

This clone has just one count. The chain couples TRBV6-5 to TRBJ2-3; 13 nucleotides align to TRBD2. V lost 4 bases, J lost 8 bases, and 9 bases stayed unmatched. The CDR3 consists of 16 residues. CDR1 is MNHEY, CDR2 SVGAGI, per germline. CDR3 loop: CASSSMTSGGHGTQYF. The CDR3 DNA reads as TGTGCCAGCAGTTCTATGACTAGCGGGGGGCACGGTACGCAGTATTTT.

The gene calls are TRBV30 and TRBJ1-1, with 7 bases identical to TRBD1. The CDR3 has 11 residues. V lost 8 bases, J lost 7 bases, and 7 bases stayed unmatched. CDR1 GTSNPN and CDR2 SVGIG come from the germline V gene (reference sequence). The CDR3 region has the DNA TGTGCCAGCAGGGGGTCTGGTGAAGCTTTCTTT. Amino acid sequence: CASRGSGEAFF.

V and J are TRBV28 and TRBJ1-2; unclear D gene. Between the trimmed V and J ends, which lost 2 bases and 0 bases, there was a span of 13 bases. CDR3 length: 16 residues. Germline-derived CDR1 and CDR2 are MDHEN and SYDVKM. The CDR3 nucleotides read TGTGCCAGCAGTTTAGGGCCCCGGGAGGCTAACTATGGCTACACCTTC. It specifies CASSLGPREANYGYTF.

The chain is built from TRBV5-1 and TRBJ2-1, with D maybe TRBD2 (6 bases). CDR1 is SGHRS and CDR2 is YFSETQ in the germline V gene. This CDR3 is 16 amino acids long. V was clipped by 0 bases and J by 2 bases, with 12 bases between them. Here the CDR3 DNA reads TGCGCCAGCAGCTTGGGGCTAGCGTTTCCCTACAATGAGCAGTTCTTC. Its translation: CASSLGLAFPYNEQFF.

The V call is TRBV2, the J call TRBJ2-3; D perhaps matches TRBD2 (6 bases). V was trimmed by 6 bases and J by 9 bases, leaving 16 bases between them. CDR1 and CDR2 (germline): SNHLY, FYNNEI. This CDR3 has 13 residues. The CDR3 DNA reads TGTGCCAGCAGGAGGGACTCACCTTTAACGCAGTATTTT. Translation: CASRRDSPLTQYF.

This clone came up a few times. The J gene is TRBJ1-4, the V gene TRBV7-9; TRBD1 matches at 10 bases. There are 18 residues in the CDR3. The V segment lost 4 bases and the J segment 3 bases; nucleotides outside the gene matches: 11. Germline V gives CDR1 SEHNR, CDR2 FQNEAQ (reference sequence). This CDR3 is CASSSNDRGRKANEKLFF. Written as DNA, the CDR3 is TGTGCCAGCAGCTCCAATGACAGGGGGCGGAAAGCTAATGAAAAACTGTTTTTT.

CDR3 region: CASTGTPTYEQYF. In nucleotides, the CDR3 is TGTGCCAGCACCGGGACACCTACCTACGAGCAGTACTTC. The chain combines TRBV6-1 with TRBJ2-7; tentatively, D is TRBD1 (6 bases). Trimming stripped 7 bases from V and 2 bases from J, with 12 bases between. This CDR3 spans 13 amino acids. Germline assignment: CDR1 MNHNS and CDR2 SASEGT.

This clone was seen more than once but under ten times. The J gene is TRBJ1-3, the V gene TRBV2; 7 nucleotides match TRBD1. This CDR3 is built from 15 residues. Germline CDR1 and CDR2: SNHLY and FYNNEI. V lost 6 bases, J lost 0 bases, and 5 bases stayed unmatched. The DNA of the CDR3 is TGTGCCAGCAGACCAGGGACAGCCTCTGGAAACACCATATATTTT. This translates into CASRPGTASGNTIYF.

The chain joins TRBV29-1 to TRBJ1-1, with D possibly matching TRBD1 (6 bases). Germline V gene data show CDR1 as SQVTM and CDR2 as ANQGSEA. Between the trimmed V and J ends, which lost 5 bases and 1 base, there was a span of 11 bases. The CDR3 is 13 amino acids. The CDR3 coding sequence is TGCAGCGTTATGACAGGTCAGAACACTGAAGCTTTCTTT. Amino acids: CSVMTGQNTEAFF.

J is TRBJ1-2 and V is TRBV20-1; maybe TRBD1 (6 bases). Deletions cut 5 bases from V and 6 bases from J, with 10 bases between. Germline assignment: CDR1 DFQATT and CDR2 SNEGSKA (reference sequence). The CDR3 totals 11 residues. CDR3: CSASPGDGYTF. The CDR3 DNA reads TGCAGTGCTTCGCCAGGGGATGGCTACACCTTC.

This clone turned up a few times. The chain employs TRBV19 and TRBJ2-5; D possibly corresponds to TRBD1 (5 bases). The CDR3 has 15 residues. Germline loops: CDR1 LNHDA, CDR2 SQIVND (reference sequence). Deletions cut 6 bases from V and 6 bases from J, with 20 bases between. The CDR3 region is CASSPLGVKAQTQYF. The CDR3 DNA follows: TGTGCCAGTAGCCCCCTAGGGGTCAAGGCACAGACCCAGTACTTC.

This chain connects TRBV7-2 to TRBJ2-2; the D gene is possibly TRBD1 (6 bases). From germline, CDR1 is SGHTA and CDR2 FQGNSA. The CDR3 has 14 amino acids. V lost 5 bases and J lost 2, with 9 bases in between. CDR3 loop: CASSPGTNTGELFF. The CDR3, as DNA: TGTGCCAGCAGCCCCGGGACAAACACCGGGGAGCTGTTTTTT.

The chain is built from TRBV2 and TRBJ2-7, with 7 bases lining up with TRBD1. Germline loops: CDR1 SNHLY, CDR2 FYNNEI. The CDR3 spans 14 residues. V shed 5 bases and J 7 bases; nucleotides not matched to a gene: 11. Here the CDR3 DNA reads TGTGCCAGCAGTCCGGACAGGACCCCTGGAGAGCAGTACTTC. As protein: CASSPDRTPGEQYF.

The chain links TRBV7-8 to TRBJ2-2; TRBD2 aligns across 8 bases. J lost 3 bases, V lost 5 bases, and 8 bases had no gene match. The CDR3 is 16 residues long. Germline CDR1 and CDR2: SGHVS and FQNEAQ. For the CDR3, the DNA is TGTGCCAGCAGCCTGATTGCGGGAGGATACACCGGGGAGCTGTTTTTT. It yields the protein CASSLIAGGYTGELFF.

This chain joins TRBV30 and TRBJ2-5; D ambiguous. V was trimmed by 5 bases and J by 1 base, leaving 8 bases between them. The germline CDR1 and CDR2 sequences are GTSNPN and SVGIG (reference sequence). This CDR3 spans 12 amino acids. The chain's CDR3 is CAWARFQETQYF. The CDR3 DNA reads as TGTGCCTGGGCGCGGTTCCAAGAGACCCAGTACTTC.